This T cell receptor beta chain emerged from a study of control samples from healthy donors and cancer patients. The junction had 1 base not matched to a gene; V was cut back by 0 bases and J by 0 bases. The CDR3 has 17 amino acids. CDR1 and CDR2 (germline): SGDLS, YYNGEE. Here immunoSEQ multiplex PCR was the method, and the copy in TCRdb shows in-frame clones only, minus some. The table has over 120,000 clones, roughly 94% seen once. This TCR was recovered from a man aged 55-75 years with colorectal cancer. The source material was PBMCs. This chain joins TRBV9 and TRBJ2-3; the match to TRBD2 covers 13 bases. CDR3 protein: CASSVGLAGGSTDTQYF. In DNA form, the CDR3 reads TGTGCCAGCAGCGTAGGACTAGCGGGGGGCAGCACAGATACGCAGTATTTT.